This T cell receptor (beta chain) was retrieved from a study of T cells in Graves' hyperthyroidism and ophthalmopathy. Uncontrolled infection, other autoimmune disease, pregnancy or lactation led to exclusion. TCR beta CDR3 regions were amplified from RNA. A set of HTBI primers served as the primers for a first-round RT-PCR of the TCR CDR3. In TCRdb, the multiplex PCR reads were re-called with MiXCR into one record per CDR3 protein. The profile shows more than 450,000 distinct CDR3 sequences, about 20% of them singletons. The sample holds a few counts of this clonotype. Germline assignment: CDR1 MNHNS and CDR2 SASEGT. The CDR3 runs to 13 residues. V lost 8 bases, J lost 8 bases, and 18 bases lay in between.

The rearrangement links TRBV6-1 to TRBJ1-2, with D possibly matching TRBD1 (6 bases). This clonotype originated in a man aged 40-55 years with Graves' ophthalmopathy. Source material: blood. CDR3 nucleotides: TGTGCCAGCTACGCCGGGGGCCGTGAAGGCTACACCTTC. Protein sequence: CASYAGGREGYTF.